The 22 T cell receptor beta chains reported below all come from one sample, sequenced in a study of blood T cell repertoires in COVID-19. Clones were sequenced by immunoSEQ multiplex PCR, and TCRdb holds only the in-frame ones, with some missing. The data show about 190,000 clones, with 84% seen just once and 4.5% to 5.5% held by the top ten. Material for sequencing was peripheral blood. The receptors stem from a woman aged 70-85 years with active or convalescent COVID-19.

The J gene is TRBJ2-1, the V gene TRBV24-1; 8 bases are shared with TRBD1. V lost 5 bases, J lost 3 bases, and 11 bases stayed unmatched. This CDR3 has 17 residues. From germline, CDR1 is KGHDR and CDR2 SFDVKD. The CDR3 loop reads CATSAEPPGGSYNEQFF. CDR3 nucleotides: TGTGCCACCAGTGCCGAGCCCCCAGGGGGCAGCTACAATGAGCAGTTCTTC.

The J gene is TRBJ2-1, the V gene TRBV9, with D perhaps matching TRBD1 (5 bases). V was cut by 4 bases and J by 0 bases, with 11 bases left in between. Germline lookup yields CDR1 SGDLS and CDR2 YYNGEE. CDR3 length: 15 amino acids. CDR3: CASSFRDSSYNEQFF. CDR3 coding DNA: TGTGCCAGCAGCTTCAGGGATTCCTCCTACAATGAGCAGTTCTTC.

The chain links TRBV27 to TRBJ2-3, with D unresolved. This CDR3 contains 13 residues. Trimming removed 2 bases from V and 4 bases from J, with 7 bases in between. CDR1 and CDR2 (germline): MNHEY, SMNVEV (reference sequence). The CDR3, as DNA: TGTGCCAGCAGTTTAGTAGCAGCAGATACGCAGTATTTT. It encodes CASSLVAADTQYF.

This rearrangement joins TRBV6-5 to TRBJ2-7; weak D call: TRBD1 (7 bases). Germline values: CDR1 MNHEY, CDR2 SVGAGI. This CDR3 region has 15 residues. The V gene lost 4 bases and the J gene lost 4 bases, with 17 bases spanning the gap. CDR3 DNA: TGTGCCAGCAGTTTGGGGGGAACCAGGGGGTACGAGCAGTACTTC. This sequence encodes CASSLGGTRGYEQYF.

The CDR3 DNA reads as TGCGCCAGCAGCGCCTTGCAGGCTCGAAACACTGAAGCTTTCTTT. Translation: CASSALQARNTEAFF. This sequence joins TRBV5-1 and TRBJ1-1; D unclear. Germline-derived CDR1 and CDR2 are SGHRS and YFSETQ. Trimming removed 4 bases from V and 2 bases from J, with 15 bases in between. The CDR3 extends over 15 amino acids.

The V gene is TRBV7-9, the J gene TRBJ2-1; the D gene is possibly TRBD2 (5 bases). CDR1 and CDR2 (germline): SEHNR, FQNEAQ (reference sequence). The V end was cut by 5 bases, the J end by 5 bases, with 13 bases between. The CDR3 loop spans 14 amino acids. The CDR3: CASSPLDLNNEQFF. The CDR3 DNA sequence: TGTGCCAGCAGCCCACTAGACCTAAACAATGAGCAGTTCTTC.

The rearrangement joins TRBV15 to TRBJ1-6; 8 bases map to TRBD1. V shed 1 base and J 7 bases; nucleotides not matched to a gene: 6. The CDR3 is 16 residues long. CDR1 LNHNV and CDR2 YYDKDF come from the germline V gene (reference sequence). The CDR3 nucleotides are TGTGCCACCAGCAGAGCCCAGGGGGCGAGGAATTCACCCCTCCACTTT. This codes for CATSRAQGARNSPLHF.

V gene TRBV19 combines with J gene TRBJ1-2; tentative D call: TRBD1 (6 bases). CDR3 size: 15 residues. CDR1 is LNHDA and CDR2 is SQIVND in the germline V gene (reference sequence). Trimming pared 9 bases from V and 5 bases from J, leaving 22 bases between. CDR3 amino acids: CASRLGHRGGYGYTF. The CDR3 DNA reads TGTGCCAGCCGTCTGGGACATCGAGGGGGTTATGGCTACACCTTC.

The rearrangement joins TRBV19 to TRBJ2-7; no reliable D call. Germline lookup yields CDR1 LNHDA and CDR2 SQIVND (reference sequence). This CDR3 has 12 residues. The V and J ends lost 3 bases and 4 bases respectively, with 7 bases between them. The CDR3 bases are TGTGCCAGTAGTATGGGCAGTTACGAGCAGTACTTC. It translates to CASSMGSYEQYF.

Remarks on this clone: One end of the junction fails to match germline, which may point to a read error. The chain links TRBV28 to TRBJ2-7; 7 positions agree with TRBD2. The CDR3 sequence is 14 residues long. Per the germline V gene, CDR1 is MDHEN and CDR2 is SYDVKM. The DNA of the CDR3 is TGTGCCAGCCGTTTATCGGGAGGCCCCTACGAGCAGTACTTC. Protein sequence: CASRLSGGPYEQYF.

This CDR3 reads CATKTGTSGQYNEQFF. In DNA form, the CDR3 reads TGTGCCACCAAAACCGGGACTAGCGGACAGTACAATGAGCAGTTCTTC. V and J are TRBV10-3 and TRBJ2-1, with 11 bases that match TRBD2. Trimming removed 10 bases from V and 4 bases from J; junction bases left unmatched: 12. Germline V gives CDR1 ENHRY, CDR2 SYGVKD. The CDR3 is made up of 16 amino acids.

The chain carries TRBV5-1 and TRBJ2-3; TRBD1 might be the D (5 bases). The CDR3 totals 16 residues. Germline V lookup: CDR1 SGHRS, CDR2 YFSETQ. V lost 4 bases and J 1 base, leaving 16 bases between the germline ends. CDR3 nucleotides: TGCGCCAGCAGCCCGGACGCTACCAGGGGCACAGATACGCAGTATTTT. It codes for CASSPDATRGTDTQYF.

This rearrangement joins TRBV19 to TRBJ2-1, with TRBD2 identical over 9 bases. CDR1 LNHDA and CDR2 SQIVND come from the germline V gene (reference sequence). J was trimmed by 0 bases and V by 8 bases; bases with no gene match: 2. CDR3 size: 14 residues. The CDR3 DNA reads TGTGCCAGTTTAGCGGGAGACTCCTACAATGAGCAGTTCTTC. Protein product: CASLAGDSYNEQFF.

The rearrangement joins TRBV2 to TRBJ2-3, with TRBD2 identical over 11 bases. Germline V CDR1 and CDR2: SNHLY, FYNNEI. The CDR3 is 16 amino acids. V was pared by 6 bases and J by 2 bases, with 7 bases of the junction left unmatched. The CDR3: CASRLLAGVVTDTQYF. The DNA of the CDR3 is TGTGCCAGCAGATTACTAGCGGGAGTCGTCACAGATACGCAGTATTTT.

The chain recombines TRBV10-3 with TRBJ2-1, with D perhaps TRBD2 (6 bases). This CDR3 is 13 amino acids long. Germline V lookup: CDR1 ENHRY, CDR2 SYGVKD. Trimming removed 10 bases at V and 7 bases at J, with 17 bases between. This CDR3 reads CATEAGSRNEQFF. The CDR3 coding sequence is TGTGCCACCGAAGCGGGTTCGCGGAATGAGCAGTTCTTC.

The chain uses TRBV6-2 or TRBV6-3 and TRBJ2-5; 9 bases are a match to TRBD2. The CDR3 has 13 amino acids. V shed 6 bases, J shed 4 bases, and the junction held 3 bases outside the gene matches. CDR1 is MNHEY and CDR2 is SVGEGT in the germline V gene. CDR3 residues: CASSRGGGETQYF. The CDR3 region has the DNA TGTGCCAGCAGCCGCGGGGGGGGAGAGACCCAGTACTTC.

The chain links TRBV19 to TRBJ1-6, with 9 bases matching TRBD1. The CDR3 consists of 15 residues. Germline CDR1 is LNHDA and CDR2 is SQIVND (reference sequence). The junction had 8 bases not matched to a gene; V was cut back by 5 bases and J by 9 bases. CDR3 sequence: CASSPGQGFRSPLHF. In nucleotides, the CDR3 is TGTGCCAGTAGTCCGGGACAGGGTTTTCGTTCACCCCTCCACTTT.

The chain uses TRBV2 and TRBJ1-1, with 7 bases that match TRBD1. Germline V gene data show CDR1 as SNHLY and CDR2 as FYNNEI. This CDR3 is built from 14 residues. The V gene end was trimmed by 3 bases and the J gene end by 2 bases; junction bases not matched to a gene: 3. DNA for the CDR3: TGTGCCAGCAGTGACGGACAGGTTAACACTGAAGCTTTCTTT. It codes for CASSDGQVNTEAFF.

This sequence joins TRBV27 and TRBJ2-1, with 9 bases matching TRBD2. The junction had 9 bases not matched to a gene; V was cut back by 2 bases and J by 4 bases. Looked up from germline, CDR1 is MNHEY and CDR2 is SMNVEV (reference sequence). The CDR3 covers 17 residues. The CDR3 coding sequence is TGTGCCAGCAGTTTACTAGGCGGGAGGGGCAGGTACAATGAGCAGTTCTTC. Protein sequence: CASSLLGGRGRYNEQFF.

The chain links TRBV7-7 to TRBJ2-7, with D maybe TRBD2 (6 bases). Germline assignment: CDR1 SSHAT and CDR2 FNYEAQ (reference sequence). The CDR3 extends over 16 amino acids. The germline V and J ends were trimmed by 1 base and 2 bases, with 15 bases remaining between them. The CDR3 DNA reads as TGTGCCAGCAGCTTAGGGCGGGACGGATCCACCTACGAGCAGTACTTC. Residues: CASSLGRDGSTYEQYF.

J is TRBJ2-6 and V is TRBV19; possible D gene TRBD1, 6 bases. In germline, CDR1 is LNHDA, CDR2 SQIVND (reference sequence). The CDR3 is 18 amino acids. Between the trimmed V and J ends, which lost 8 bases and 0 bases, there was a span of 20 bases. CDR3 loop: CASRGDRTDSSGANVLTF. Written as DNA, the CDR3 is TGTGCCAGTCGGGGCGATAGGACAGATTCCTCTGGGGCCAACGTCCTGACTTTC. The variable domain in full, with the rest retrieved from reference TRBV19 and TRBJ2-6, is DGGITQSPKYLFRKEGQNVTLSCEQNLNHDAMYWYRQDPGQGLRLIYYSQIVNDFQKGDIAEGYSVSREKKESFPLTVTSAQKNPTAFYLCASRGDRTDSSGANVLTFGAGSRLTVL.

The V gene is TRBV27, the J gene TRBJ1-1; 10 nucleotides line up with TRBD1. The germline V gene encodes CDR1 MNHEY and CDR2 SMNVEV (reference sequence). V was pared by 6 bases and J by 5 bases, with 6 bases of the junction left unmatched. CDR3 length: 14 residues. This CDR3 reads CASSPGQGRTEAFF. The DNA for the CDR3 is TGTGCCAGCAGCCCGGGACAGGGGAGGACTGAAGCTTTCTTT.